This TCR beta chain was identified in a study of cytomegalovirus exposure and HLA in healthy donors. Study at large: A preliminary data release comprised approximately 85 million unique TCRs obtained from HLA-typed donors.

The study, taken as a whole, reports: Cytomegalovirus status, reportedly, was diagnosed with high specificity and sensitivity by the classifier. A later analysis appeared to link common viral pathogens to several of the most significant clusters. Owing to their indistinguishability, certain V segments, notably TRBV6-2 and TRBV6-3, were excluded.

Vbeta (60) and Jbeta (13) primers were used in the PCR. Sequenced by immunoSEQ multiplex PCR; TCRdb stores in-frame clones only, minus some. The sample includes roughly 100,000 clones, about three quarters of them seen just once. Germline assignment: CDR1 SEHNR and CDR2 FQNEAQ (reference sequence). The CDR3 is 15 residues long. To note about this clone: Its specificity is unknown. The junction shows a germline mismatch at one end, possibly a read error. Other nucleotide sequences from this sample produce the same CDR3.

The material sequenced was PBMCs. The rearrangement uses TRBV7-9 and TRBJ1-5; D is perhaps TRBD1 (5 bases). The origin of this receptor is a woman between 50 and 59 years old in good health and CMV-seropositive. In DNA form, the CDR3 reads TGTTCCAGCAGCTTGGCGGGGGATAGCAATCAGCCCCAGCATTTT. Translation gives CSSSLAGDSNQPQHF.